This T cell receptor (beta chain) was recorded in a study of blood T cells in healthy people across ages. Whole-study results and caveats: The unknown donor CMV status may have confounded expanded clonotype changes.

There are 13 residues in the CDR3. Germline-derived CDR1 and CDR2 are MDHEN and SYDVKM. Trimming pared 5 bases from V and 6 bases from J, leaving 10 bases between. Worth noting for this clonotype: Its antigen remains unidentified.

For the second PCR, which ran for 7 to 11 cycles, a sample-barcoded 5' primer and a J-beta primer mix were used. From the 5' RACE reads, TCRdb called clonotypes with MiXCR, one entry per CDR3 protein. This table has 950,000 to 1,200,000 distinct CDR3 sequences, about two fifths appearing once. Sequenced material: blood. The receptor comes from a man younger than 35 in good health. This chain connects TRBV28 to TRBJ2-2; weak D call: TRBD1 (5 bases). CDR3 region: CASSVRAAGELFF. The DNA of the CDR3 is TGTGCCAGCAGTGTCAGGGCGGCCGGGGAGCTGTTTTTT.